The next 32 T cell receptor beta chains were all read from a single sample in a study of cytomegalovirus exposure and HLA in healthy donors. The PCR was carried out with 60 Vbeta primers and 13 Jbeta primers. The method was immunoSEQ multiplex PCR; TCRdb's version includes in-frame clones alone and lacks a portion of them. Its clone listing holds some 80,000 clones. The sample consisted of PBMCs. Every receptor here comes from a woman younger than 45 in good health and CMV-seronegative.

V gene TRBV29-1 combines with J gene TRBJ2-5; D is undetermined. CDR3 size: 11 residues. Germline V gene data show CDR1 as SQVTM and CDR2 as ANQGSEA. V lost 7 bases and J lost 5, with 11 bases in between. CDR3 protein: CSARSGETQYF. The CDR3, as DNA: TGCAGCGCCCGATCGGGTGAGACCCAGTACTTC.

V gene TRBV4-2 combines with J gene TRBJ2-7, with 7 bases identical to TRBD1. Trimming cost V 0 bases and J 3 bases; bases outside gene matches: 5. CDR3 length: 15 amino acids. Germline CDR1 is LGHNA and CDR2 is YNFKEQ. CDR3 DNA sequence: TGTGCCAGCAGCCAAGATGGGGACAGCTACTACGAGCAGTACTTC. Translation: CASSQDGDSYYEQYF.

This sequence joins TRBV5-1 and TRBJ2-7, with TRBD2 identical over 11 bases. V lost 4 bases, J lost 3 bases, and 18 bases stayed unmatched. The germline gives CDR1 SGHRS, CDR2 YFSETQ. The CDR3 length is 19 residues. For the CDR3, the DNA is TGCGCCAGCAGCCGTGGGGAGGTAGCGGGAGGGCCATCCCACTACGAGCAGTACTTC. As protein: CASSRGEVAGGPSHYEQYF.

V gene TRBV6-1 combines with J gene TRBJ1-2, with 8 bases matching TRBD1. Trimming cost V 8 bases and J 4 bases; bases outside gene matches: 3. The CDR3 has 12 amino acids. Germline CDR1 MNHNS, CDR2 SASEGT. CDR3 nucleotides: TGTGCCAGCGTGACAGGGGCCTATGGCTACACCTTC. Protein product: CASVTGAYGYTF.

The rearrangement links TRBV2 to TRBJ2-4, with D maybe TRBD1 (6 bases). The CDR3 runs to 14 residues. Germline V gene sequence: CDR1 SNHLY, CDR2 FYNNEI. Trimming took off 3 bases at V and 3 bases at J, with 9 bases between the two ends. The CDR3 DNA reads as TGTGCCAGCAGTGAGGGACATAGCAAAAACATTCAGTACTTC. Translated, it gives CASSEGHSKNIQYF.

The chain carries TRBV5-6 and TRBJ2-7; tentatively, D is TRBD1 (5 bases). Germline values: CDR1 SGHDT, CDR2 YYEEEE. Trimming removed 5 bases at V and 7 bases at J, with 13 bases between. The CDR3 totals 12 residues. The CDR3 nucleotides are TGTGCCAGCAGTATGAGGACAACGGAGCAGTACTTC. Translated, it gives CASSMRTTEQYF.

As for this clone: Other nucleotide sequences from this sample produce the same CDR3. V and J are TRBV11-2 and TRBJ1-1, with D possibly being TRBD1 (5 bases). V dropped 1 base and J dropped 1 base, with 7 bases sitting between them. In germline, CDR1 is SGHAT, CDR2 FQNNGV. This CDR3 is built from 14 residues. The CDR3 nucleotides are TGTGCCAGCAGCTTAGGCGGGGCGAACACTGAAGCTTTCTTT. This encodes CASSLGGANTEAFF.

This chain's CDR3 is CASSWGRGLNTEAFF. The CDR3 DNA reads TGTGCCAGCTCATGGGGGAGGGGCCTGAACACTGAAGCTTTCTTT. This rearrangement joins TRBV18 to TRBJ1-1; weak D call: TRBD1 (5 bases). Germline loops: CDR1 KGHSH, CDR2 LQKENI. This CDR3 is built from 15 residues. With 5 bases removed from V and 0 bases from J, the gap between germline ends came to 13 bases.

CDR3 nucleotide sequence: TGTGCCAGCACACAGGGAATTGGCGAGCAGTACTTC. As protein: CASTQGIGEQYF. The V call is TRBV2, the J call TRBJ2-7; D is perhaps TRBD1 (6 bases). V was clipped by 7 bases and J by 6 bases, with 13 bases between them. The CDR3 contains 12 residues. Germline values: CDR1 SNHLY, CDR2 FYNNEI.

The rearrangement links TRBV30 to TRBJ1-1; 8 bases fit TRBD1. V shed 2 bases, J shed 3 bases, and the junction held 5 bases outside the gene matches. CDR1 is GTSNPN, CDR2 SVGIG, per germline (reference sequence). This CDR3 is built from 14 residues. The CDR3 region has the DNA TGTGCCTGGAGTCCTCCGGACAGGGACACTGAAGCTTTCTTT. Protein product: CAWSPPDRDTEAFF.

The rearrangement uses TRBV19 and TRBJ1-5, with D maybe TRBD1 (6 bases). Germline CDR1 and CDR2: LNHDA and SQIVND (reference sequence). This CDR3 is 12 amino acids long. Trimming removed 5 bases at V and 7 bases at J, with 9 bases between. The CDR3 DNA reads as TGTGCCAGTAGTGGCCAGGGGCAGCCCCAGCATTTT. Its translation is CASSGQGQPQHF.

Concerning this clone: Other DNA sequences in the same sample also yield this CDR3. The chain joins TRBV4-1 to TRBJ1-2; possible D gene TRBD1, 6 bases. V was pared by 1 base and J by 5 bases, with 14 bases between. The CDR3 is 15 amino acids. Germline V CDR1 and CDR2: MGHRA, YSYEKL. CDR3 loop: CASSQVIRDTYGYTF. The CDR3 region has the DNA TGCGCCAGCAGCCAAGTCATAAGGGACACTTATGGCTACACCTTC.

DNA of the CDR3: TGTGCCTGGAGGTTAAGCGGAACTAGCACAGATACGCAGTATTTT. Amino acids: CAWRLSGTSTDTQYF. The J gene is TRBJ2-3, the V gene TRBV30; the D gene is possibly TRBD2 (5 bases). The CDR3 consists of 15 residues. The ends were cut back, 3 bases at V and 0 bases at J, with 13 bases in the middle. From germline, CDR1 is GTSNPN and CDR2 SVGIG (reference sequence).

The CDR3 loop reads CASSSRDRGPGYTF. DNA of the CDR3: TGTGCCAGCAGCTCCCGGGACAGGGGGCCTGGCTACACCTTC. V usage is TRBV5-4 and J usage is TRBJ1-2; 12 bases fit TRBD1. With V trimmed by 3 bases and J by 7 bases, 4 bases remained unmatched. Germline CDR1 and CDR2: SGHNT and YYREEE (reference sequence). The CDR3 has 14 residues.

This chain joins TRBV7-2 and TRBJ1-5, with a possible D match to TRBD1 (5 bases). The CDR3 is 15 amino acids. Trimming pared 5 bases from V and 4 bases from J, leaving 15 bases between. The V gene's germline CDR1 is SGHTA and CDR2 FQGNSA. CDR3 in amino acids: CASSPDGRTNQPQHF. The CDR3 nucleotides are TGTGCCAGCAGCCCTGACGGACGGACAAATCAGCCCCAGCATTTT.

The chain couples TRBV28 to TRBJ1-3; D may be TRBD1 (6 bases). From germline, CDR1 is MDHEN and CDR2 SYDVKM. The CDR3 is made up of 15 amino acids. V was pared by 5 bases and J by 0 bases, with 11 bases between. CDR3 in amino acids: CASSPGDLSGNTIYF. The CDR3 DNA is TGTGCCAGCAGTCCAGGGGACCTCTCTGGAAACACCATATATTTT.

The V gene is TRBV6-5, the J gene TRBJ2-7; the D gene is possibly TRBD1 (7 bases). The germline CDR1 and CDR2 sequences are MNHEY and SVGAGI. There are 14 residues in the CDR3. Trimming removed 2 bases at V and 3 bases at J, with 11 bases between. The CDR3 DNA sequence: TGTGCCAGCAGTTACGCGGGACAGAACTACGAGCAGTACTTC. Protein: CASSYAGQNYEQYF.

The rearrangement uses TRBV18 and TRBJ2-1, with D perhaps TRBD1 (6 bases). This CDR3 is built from 15 residues. Germline V lookup: CDR1 KGHSH, CDR2 LQKENI. The V end lost 3 bases, the J end lost 8 bases, and 17 bases lay between the germline ends. CDR3 residues: CASSPRSGATDEQFF. CDR3 bases: TGTGCCAGCTCACCTCGGTCAGGGGCTACCGATGAGCAGTTCTTC.

The rearrangement joins TRBV7-2 to TRBJ1-2; D is unresolved. The CDR3 totals 13 residues. V dropped 7 bases and J dropped 4 bases, with 13 bases sitting between them. Per germline, CDR1 SGHTA and CDR2 FQGNSA. The CDR3 DNA sequence: TGTGCCAGCACCCAATTTGACACCTATGGCTACACCTTC. Its protein is CASTQFDTYGYTF.

The chain combines TRBV7-2 with TRBJ1-3, with TRBD1 as a possible D gene (6 bases). V was clipped by 5 bases and J by 0 bases, with 11 bases between them. CDR1 and CDR2 from the germline V gene are SGHTA and FQGNSA. The CDR3 consists of 15 residues. The CDR3, as DNA: TGTGCCAGCAGCCCTGAAGGGGGCTCTGGAAACACCATATATTTT. The encoded protein is CASSPEGGSGNTIYF.

The chain recombines TRBV4-1 with TRBJ1-2, with D possibly TRBD1 on 6 matching bases. The germline CDR1 and CDR2 sequences are MGHRA and YSYEKL. V lost 0 bases and J lost 0, with 8 bases in between. The length of the CDR3 is 15 residues. Written as DNA, the CDR3 is TGCGCCAGCAGCCAAGAACAGGGAACTAACTATGGCTACACCTTC. Translating it yields CASSQEQGTNYGYTF.

This sequence joins TRBV5-1 and TRBJ2-2; D remains unclear. From germline, CDR1 is SGHRS and CDR2 YFSETQ. Deletions cut 0 bases from V and 4 bases from J, with 4 bases between. This CDR3 spans 13 amino acids. The CDR3 DNA reads TGCGCCAGCAGCTTGGCCCGCACCGGGGAGCTGTTTTTT. Residues: CASSLARTGELFF.

V and J are TRBV2 and TRBJ2-2; TRBD1 matches 10 bases. The V and J ends lost 5 bases and 4 bases, in that order; junction bases with no gene match: 4. CDR1 SNHLY and CDR2 FYNNEI come from the germline V gene. This CDR3 has 15 residues. The CDR3 bases are TGTGCCAGCAGTTGGGACAGGGGCGGCACCGGGGAGCTGTTTTTT. It yields the protein CASSWDRGGTGELFF.

This chain connects TRBV4-2 to TRBJ2-7, with TRBD2 identical over 8 bases. The junction had 12 bases not matched to a gene; V was cut back by 0 bases and J by 2 bases. CDR3 length: 18 residues. Germline CDR1 is LGHNA and CDR2 is YNFKEQ. DNA for the CDR3: TGTGCCAGCAGCCAAGATCTTGTTCCTAGCGGGCGGGCCTACGAGCAGTACTTC. It translates to CASSQDLVPSGRAYEQYF.

The V and J genes are TRBV6-5 and TRBJ2-1; 7 positions agree with TRBD1. Germline V CDR1 and CDR2: MNHEY, SVGAGI. J gave up 4 bases and V 6 bases, and 3 bases lay outside the gene matches. This CDR3 has 13 amino acids. As DNA, the CDR3 is TGTGCCAGCAGACAGGGGCTTTACAATGAGCAGTTCTTC. This codes for CASRQGLYNEQFF.

CDR3 sequence: CASSRETGGLSNTGELFF. DNA for the CDR3: TGTGCCAGCTCCCGTGAGACAGGGGGCCTCTCGAACACCGGGGAGCTGTTTTTT. The chain joins TRBV18 to TRBJ2-2; 10 nucleotides agree with TRBD1. Germline lookup yields CDR1 KGHSH and CDR2 LQKENI. With 6 bases clipped from V and 0 bases from J, the junction kept 10 bases outside the gene matches. This CDR3 region has 18 residues.

Details on this clone: One junction end disagrees with the germline gene, perhaps due to a read error. The chain combines TRBV7-2 with TRBJ2-7; D might be TRBD2 (6 bases). Germline CDR1 reads SGHTA; CDR2 reads FQGNSA. The CDR3 spans 12 residues. The CDR3 reads CASSFPRDFLHF. As DNA, the CDR3 is TGTGCCAGCAGCTTTCCTAGGGACTTCCTCCACTTC.

V usage is TRBV5-6 and J usage is TRBJ1-1; TRBD1 agrees at 7 bases. Trimming at V came to 0 bases and at J to 5 bases, leaving 10 bases not matched to a gene. This CDR3 comprises 16 residues. Germline loops: CDR1 SGHDT, CDR2 YYEEEE. The DNA for the CDR3 is TGTGCCAGCAGCTTGGCCGGAAGGGTCAGGGGGACTGAAGCTTTCTTT. This encodes CASSLAGRVRGTEAFF.

The chain recombines TRBV2 with TRBJ1-6; possible D gene TRBD1, 6 bases. The V and J ends lost 4 bases and 7 bases respectively, with 14 bases between them. CDR1 and CDR2 from the germline V gene are SNHLY and FYNNEI. The CDR3 loop spans 15 amino acids. The CDR3 sequence: CASSGRTEINSPLHF. DNA of the CDR3: TGTGCCAGCAGTGGGAGGACAGAGATCAATTCACCCCTCCACTTT.

V gene TRBV19 combines with J gene TRBJ1-5; D call uncertain. The V gene's germline CDR1 is LNHDA and CDR2 SQIVND (reference sequence). The CDR3 contains 15 residues. Trimming took off 7 bases at V and 0 bases at J, with 13 bases between the two ends. CDR3 loop: CASTPGGDSNQPQHF. Here the CDR3 DNA reads TGTGCCAGTACCCCAGGAGGCGATAGCAATCAGCCCCAGCATTTT. The full variable domain, with the rest looked up from reference TRBV19 and TRBJ1-5, is DGGITQSPKYLFRKEGQNVTLSCEQNLNHDAMYWYRQDPGQGLRLIYYSQIVNDFQKGDIAEGYSVSREKKESFPLTVTSAQKNPTAFYLCASTPGGDSNQPQHFGDGTRLSIL.

The chain joins TRBV20-1 to TRBJ2-7; a possible D gene is TRBD2 (5 bases). From germline, CDR1 is DFQATT and CDR2 SNEGSKA (reference sequence). Deletions cut 5 bases from V and 2 bases from J, with 7 bases between. CDR3 size: 11 residues. For the CDR3, the DNA is TGCAGTGCTGGGCGGGCCTACGAGCAGTACTTC. Translation: CSAGRAYEQYF.

The V and J genes are TRBV4-2 and TRBJ1-4, with D uncertain. This CDR3 region has 14 residues. Germline V lookup: CDR1 LGHNA, CDR2 YNFKEQ. V lost 0 bases to trimming and J lost 5 bases, with 7 bases between them. CDR3 DNA sequence: TGTGCCAGCAGCCAAGATCCGCTAAATGAAAAACTGTTTTTT. As protein: CASSQDPLNEKLFF.